This TCR beta chain was obtained from a study of T cell repertoires in cytomegalovirus infection. Overall study findings and caveats: HLA-C-restricted CMV clonotypes gave the most frequent clonotype in two of eight donors.

This clonotype was seen a few times. As yet, its antigen is unknown. Trimming took 5 bases from V and 2 from J, leaving 3 bases between them. The CDR3 has 12 residues. Germline-derived CDR1 and CDR2 are MNHEY and SVGEGT. TCRdb recomputed calls from the reads with MiXCR, one row per CDR3 protein. Among a few hundred thousand distinct CDR3 sequences listed, around a third were seen once. This TCR came from a human donor in good health (CMV status not recorded). Some clones in this sample may be carry-over from other donors' samples. The rearrangement links TRBV6-2 or TRBV6-3 to TRBJ2-2, with D uncertain. The starting material was cultured PBMCs, obtained from culture after CMV antigen stimulation. This CDR3 reads CASSQNTGELFF. The CDR3 DNA reads as TGTGCCAGCAGTCAAAACACCGGGGAGCTGTTTTTT.